The 13 T cell receptor beta chains given below trace back to one sample, sequenced in a study of blood T cell repertoires in COVID-19. Assay used: immunoSEQ multiplex PCR; TCRdb lists only in-frame clones, some missing. This sample yields 90,000 to 150,000 clones, of which 75% to 85% are seen a single time; 3% to 4.5% belongs to the top ten. Sequenced: peripheral blood. These receptor sequences come from a woman aged 80 or over with acute or convalescent COVID-19.

The genes are TRBV5-6 and TRBJ2-7; 10 bases map to TRBD2. The length of the CDR3 is 16 residues. CDR1 is SGHDT and CDR2 is YYEEEE in the germline V gene. J lost 0 bases, V lost 0 bases, and 3 bases had no gene match. CDR3 amino acids: CASSLDPSGGSYEQYF. The CDR3 DNA follows: TGTGCCAGCAGCTTGGACCCTAGCGGGGGCTCCTACGAGCAGTACTTC.

The chain joins TRBV20-1 to TRBJ1-1; D perhaps matches TRBD1 (5 bases). Looked up from germline, CDR1 is DFQATT and CDR2 is SNEGSKA (reference sequence). Trimming took off 3 bases at V and 7 bases at J, with 9 bases between the two ends. The CDR3 spans 11 residues. The DNA of the CDR3 is TGCAGTGCTAGGGGACTGAATGAAGCTTTCTTT. This gives the protein CSARGLNEAFF.

This chain links TRBV7-6 with TRBJ1-1; 9 positions match TRBD1. The length of the CDR3 is 15 residues. CDR1 and CDR2 from the germline V gene are SGHVS and FNYEAQ. V was pared by 5 bases and J by 1 base, with 5 bases of the junction left unmatched. The CDR3 loop reads CASSPLTGGNTEAFF. CDR3 DNA sequence: TGTGCCAGCAGCCCCCTGACAGGGGGGAACACTGAAGCTTTCTTT. Supplemented by reference TRBV7-6 and TRBJ1-1, the full variable domain reads GAGVSQSPRYKVTKRGQDVALRCDPISGHVSLYWYRQALGQGPEFLTYFNYEAQQDKSGLPNDRFSAERPEGSISTLTIQRTEQRDSAMYRCASSPLTGGNTEAFFGQGTRLTVV.

The chain combines TRBV18 with TRBJ2-3; 9 positions agree with TRBD2. V lost 3 bases and J lost 3; bases outside the gene matches: 7. Germline-derived CDR1 and CDR2 are KGHSH and LQKENI. The CDR3 spans 16 residues. In DNA, the CDR3 is TGTGCCAGCTCACCTATCGCGGGAGGGCGGACAGATACGCAGTATTTT. It is translated as CASSPIAGGRTDTQYF.

The chain uses TRBV6-5 and TRBJ1-2; 8 nucleotides align to TRBD1. CDR3 size: 14 residues. Germline-derived CDR1 and CDR2 are MNHEY and SVGAGI. V was pared by 6 bases and J by 0 bases, with 3 bases of the junction left unmatched. This chain's CDR3 is CASSGDRSNYGYTF. The CDR3 bases are TGTGCCAGCAGCGGGGACAGGTCTAACTATGGCTACACCTTC.

J is TRBJ1-2 and V is TRBV5-6; possibly TRBD1 for D (6 bases). Germline-derived CDR1 and CDR2 are SGHDT and YYEEEE. V was cut by 4 bases and J by 7 bases, with 14 bases left in between. CDR3 length: 13 residues. The CDR3 is CASSAGQWGGYTF. The CDR3 nucleotides read TGTGCCAGCAGCGCCGGACAGTGGGGTGGCTACACCTTC.

This rearrangement joins TRBV3-1 (or the pseudogene TRBV3-2) to TRBJ2-3; perhaps TRBD1 as D (6 bases). The germline CDR1 and CDR2 sequences are LGHDT and YNNKEL (reference sequence). V gave up 1 base and J gave up 3 bases, with 11 bases separating them. The CDR3 totals 15 residues. In DNA, the CDR3 is TGTGCCAGCAGCCAAGGGGGAAGGGGGACAGATACGCAGTATTTT. Protein: CASSQGGRGTDTQYF.

The chain links TRBV15 to TRBJ2-4; 7 nucleotides match TRBD1. The CDR3 length is 13 residues. The ends lost 4 bases at V and 6 bases at J; junction bases unmatched: 3. Germline-derived CDR1 and CDR2 are LNHNV and YYDKDF (reference sequence). The CDR3 reads CATSTRQGNIQYF. For the CDR3, the DNA is TGTGCCACCAGCACAAGACAGGGAAACATTCAGTACTTC.

The J gene is TRBJ2-1, the V gene TRBV5-4; the match to TRBD2 covers 7 bases. The CDR3 spans 15 residues. The V and J ends lost 4 bases and 0 bases, in that order; junction bases with no gene match: 4. CDR1 is SGHNT, CDR2 YYREEE, per germline (reference sequence). The CDR3 sequence: CASSDPGGSYNEQFF. The CDR3 nucleotides are TGTGCCAGCAGCGATCCGGGGGGCTCCTACAATGAGCAGTTCTTC.

This chain uses TRBV28 with TRBJ2-1; 7 bases line up with TRBD1. V dropped 6 bases and J dropped 4; count of bases not matched to a gene: 18. The CDR3 covers 18 residues. Germline CDR1 reads MDHEN; CDR2 reads SYDVKM. CDR3 in DNA: TGTGCCAGCAGAGGAACAGGGGCACTTGGTTTAGGATACAATGAGCAGTTCTTC. Translated: CASRGTGALGLGYNEQFF.

The genes are TRBV6-6 and TRBJ2-3, with 9 bases that match TRBD2. The V segment lost 6 bases and the J segment 2 bases; nucleotides outside the gene matches: 6. CDR3 length: 15 residues. Germline lookup yields CDR1 MNHNY and CDR2 SVGAGI (reference sequence). CDR3 DNA: TGTGCCAGCAGCCCCCTAGCGGGACCCACAGATACGCAGTATTTT. Protein: CASSPLAGPTDTQYF.

J is TRBJ1-4 and V is TRBV30, with D perhaps TRBD1 (6 bases). CDR3 length: 15 amino acids. Germline CDR1 reads GTSNPN; CDR2 reads SVGIG (reference sequence). Trimming took off 0 bases at V and 8 bases at J, with 16 bases between the two ends. The CDR3 nucleotides are TGTGCCTGGAGTGTACGAATGGGGGGGGGCGAAAAACTGTTTTTT. It specifies CAWSVRMGGGEKLFF.

This clone was detected a few times. This chain links TRBV5-6 with TRBJ1-2; 7 bases are a match to TRBD1. Per germline, CDR1 SGHDT and CDR2 YYEEEE. The CDR3 has 15 amino acids. V trimming: 2 bases; J trimming: 4 bases; junction bases outside the gene matches: 8. In nucleotides, the CDR3 is TGTGCCAGCAGCTTTTCCTCGGCAGGGGGCTATGGCTACACCTTC. Encoded protein: CASSFSSAGGYGYTF.